Each of the 13 T cell receptor beta chains below was sequenced from the same sample in a study of cytomegalovirus exposure and HLA in healthy donors. The assay was immunoSEQ multiplex PCR, and TCRdb's table has in-frame clones only and misses some. The sample has about 130,000 clones, 85% to 95% seen once; the top ten hold roughly 1.2%. The sequenced sample was PBMCs. These receptors all stem from a woman aged 18-29 years in good health and CMV-seronegative.

The gene calls are TRBV9 and TRBJ1-2; 7 bases align to TRBD1. Germline V gives CDR1 SGDLS, CDR2 YYNGEE. The J segment lost 6 bases and the V segment lost 5 bases, leaving 7 bases of the junction unmatched. The CDR3 loop spans 13 amino acids. In nucleotides, the CDR3 is TGTGCCAGCAGATTCGACAGGGCGAATGGCTACACCTTC. The encoded protein is CASRFDRANGYTF.

The chain couples TRBV28 to TRBJ2-5, with TRBD1 identical over 10 bases. CDR3 length equals 15 residues. Trimming removed 5 bases from V and 5 bases from J; junction bases left unmatched: 8. CDR1 is MDHEN and CDR2 is SYDVKM in the germline V gene. CDR3 amino acids: CASSVPGQGPETQYF. The CDR3 DNA sequence: TGTGCCAGCAGTGTCCCGGGACAGGGGCCGGAGACCCAGTACTTC.

V usage is TRBV20-1 and J usage is TRBJ2-7; perhaps TRBD2 as D (6 bases). Germline CDR1 DFQATT, CDR2 SNEGSKA (reference sequence). Trimming left V 3 bases short and J 4 bases short, with 7 bases between. There are 11 residues in the CDR3. Here the CDR3 reads CSARGGYEQYF. The CDR3 coding sequence is TGCAGTGCTAGGGGGGGTTACGAGCAGTACTTC.

The chain employs TRBV30 and TRBJ1-2; D is unclear. CDR3 length: 12 residues. Trimming removed 4 bases from V and 3 bases from J, with 9 bases in between. The germline CDR1 and CDR2 sequences are GTSNPN and SVGIG (reference sequence). In DNA, the CDR3 is TGTGCCTGGAATCCGAAGCACTATGGCTACACCTTC. This gives the protein CAWNPKHYGYTF.

This chain connects TRBV19 to TRBJ1-3; perhaps TRBD1 as D (5 bases). CDR1 LNHDA and CDR2 SQIVND come from the germline V gene (reference sequence). The V gene lost 6 bases and the J gene lost 0 bases, with 12 bases spanning the gap. The CDR3 sequence is 15 residues long. CDR3 loop: CASSPNRNSGNTIYF. In nucleotides, the CDR3 is TGTGCCAGTAGCCCTAACAGGAACTCTGGAAACACCATATATTTT.

As regards this clone: Sequence at one end of the junction differs from germline and may be a read error. The gene calls are TRBV2 and TRBJ1-4, with 7 bases aligning to TRBD1. The CDR3 is 14 amino acids. Germline CDR1 SNHLY, CDR2 FYNNEI. CDR3 DNA sequence: TGTGCCAGCAGGGAAGGCAGGGGGTTTGAAAAACTGTTTTTT. Translated: CASREGRGFEKLFF.

V and J are TRBV6-5 and TRBJ1-2, with 8 bases lining up with TRBD1. CDR1 MNHEY and CDR2 SVGAGI come from the germline V gene. J was trimmed by 3 bases and V by 4 bases; bases with no gene match: 4. This CDR3 contains 14 residues. Here the CDR3 DNA reads TGTGCCAGCAGTTCTCTACAGGGGGACTATGGCTACACCTTC. As protein: CASSSLQGDYGYTF.

CDR3 DNA: TGTGCCAGCAGGCAGGGGGCGCGGAATGAAAAACTGTTTTTT. This sequence encodes CASRQGARNEKLFF. The rearrangement joins TRBV6-5 to TRBJ1-4; TRBD1 aligns across 8 bases. V trimming: 6 bases; J trimming: 5 bases; junction bases outside the gene matches: 5. This CDR3 is 14 amino acids long. Germline V CDR1 and CDR2: MNHEY, SVGAGI.

This chain joins TRBV2 and TRBJ1-4; D remains ambiguous. The CDR3 totals 12 residues. The germline V and J ends were trimmed by 9 bases and 7 bases, with 12 bases remaining between them. Germline V gene data show CDR1 as SNHLY and CDR2 as FYNNEI. CDR3 DNA sequence: TGTGCCAGTGGCGGGGAGCGTGAAAAACTGTTTTTT. It specifies CASGGEREKLFF.

The genes are TRBV7-9 and TRBJ1-6; 9 nucleotides match TRBD1. Trimming cost V 6 bases and J 7 bases; bases outside gene matches: 7. The CDR3 totals 15 residues. Germline V gene sequence: CDR1 SEHNR, CDR2 FQNEAQ (reference sequence). The CDR3, as DNA: TGTGCCAGCAGGCGACAGGGGGTCGGAAATTCACCCCTCCACTTT. It is translated as CASRRQGVGNSPLHF.

V usage is TRBV5-1 and J usage is TRBJ2-7; the match to TRBD2 covers 7 bases. V shed 3 bases and J 3 bases; nucleotides not matched to a gene: 6. Germline V gene sequence: CDR1 SGHRS, CDR2 YFSETQ. The CDR3 is 14 residues long. CDR3 coding DNA: TGCGCCAGCAGCTCAGCGGGGTCCGACTACGAGCAGTACTTC. Protein sequence: CASSSAGSDYEQYF.

The rearrangement links TRBV5-1 to TRBJ2-2; 9 bases map to TRBD1. Trimming took 2 bases from V and 3 from J; bases not matched to a gene: 5. Germline V lookup: CDR1 SGHRS, CDR2 YFSETQ. This CDR3 region has 16 residues. The CDR3 DNA follows: TGCGCCAGCAGCTTACAGGGGGCTATGGACACCGGGGAGCTGTTTTTT. Translating gives CASSLQGAMDTGELFF.

The rearrangement uses TRBV7-3 and TRBJ2-7; 7 nucleotides agree with TRBD2. V was clipped by 5 bases and J by 2 bases; unmatched bases: 6. Germline CDR1 is SGHTA and CDR2 is FQGTGA. The CDR3 consists of 14 residues. DNA of the CDR3: TGTGCCAGCAGCCCAAGCGGGACGACCTACGAGCAGTACTTC. It yields the protein CASSPSGTTYEQYF.